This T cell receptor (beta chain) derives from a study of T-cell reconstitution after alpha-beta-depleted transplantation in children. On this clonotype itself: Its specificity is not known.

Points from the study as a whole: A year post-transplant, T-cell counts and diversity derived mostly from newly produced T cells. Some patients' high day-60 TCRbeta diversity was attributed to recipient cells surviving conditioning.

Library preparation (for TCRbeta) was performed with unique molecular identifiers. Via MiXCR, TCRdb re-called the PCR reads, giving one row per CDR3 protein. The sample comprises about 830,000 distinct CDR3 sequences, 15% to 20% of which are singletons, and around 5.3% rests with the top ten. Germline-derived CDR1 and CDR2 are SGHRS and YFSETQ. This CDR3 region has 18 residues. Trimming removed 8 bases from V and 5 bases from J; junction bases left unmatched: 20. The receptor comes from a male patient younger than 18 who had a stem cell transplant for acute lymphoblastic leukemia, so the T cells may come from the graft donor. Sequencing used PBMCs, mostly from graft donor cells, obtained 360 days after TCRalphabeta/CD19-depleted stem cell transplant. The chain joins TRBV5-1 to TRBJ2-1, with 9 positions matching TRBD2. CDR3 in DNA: TGCGCCAGTGCAACGTTCCCAATAGCGGGAGTCTACGACAATGAGCAGTTCTTC. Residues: CASATFPIAGVYDNEQFF.